The 29 T cell receptor beta chains below come from one sample, sequenced in a study of regulatory T cells in long-lasting Graves disease. This sample's time point: newly diagnosed GD, antithyroid drugs for less than 3 months. Extracted PBMC RNA gave rise to the TCR library. Building the TCR beta libraries relied on iRepertoire HTBI primers, and CDR3 regions underwent Arm-PCR. TCRdb reprocessed the multiplex PCR reads with MiXCR, giving one entry per CDR3 protein. The sample contains around 450,000 distinct CDR3 sequences, roughly 15% of which appear only once. This same sample was also taken into another study, of T cells in Graves' hyperthyroidism and ophthalmopathy.

The sample in question was peripheral blood mononuclear cells (PBMCs), obtained at new diagnosis, from a patient treated with antithyroid drugs. The receptor set was obtained from a man aged 40-55 years with Graves disease.

This clonotype came up many times. The chain recombines TRBV5-1 with TRBJ2-4; D uncertain. V lost 0 bases, J lost 3 bases, and 10 bases lay in between. Germline V gene data show CDR1 as SGHRS and CDR2 as YFSETQ. The CDR3 contains 15 residues. The CDR3 DNA follows: TGCGCCAGCAGCTTGGCTCTCGGTGACAAAAACATTCAGTACTTC. Its translation is CASSLALGDKNIQYF.

This clonotype was seen a few times. The chain joins TRBV5-6 to TRBJ1-2, with 7 bases identical to TRBD1. This CDR3 is 15 amino acids long. Germline V gives CDR1 SGHDT, CDR2 YYEEEE. V shed 0 bases, J shed 8 bases, and the junction held 10 bases outside the gene matches. The CDR3 nucleotides are TGTGCCAGCAGCTTGGTGGCAGGGGGGGGTGAAGGCTACACCTTC. It is translated as CASSLVAGGGEGYTF.

This clonotype has a count of ten or more. V gene TRBV10-3 combines with J gene TRBJ2-7; TRBD1 agrees at 7 bases. With V trimmed by 0 bases and J by 2 bases, 4 bases remained unmatched. Germline V gene lookup returns CDR1 ENHRY and CDR2 SYGVKD. CDR3 length: 15 residues. For the CDR3, the DNA is TGTGCCATCAGTGAGTCGAAGGGGACAGCCTACGAGCAGTACTTC. It specifies CAISESKGTAYEQYF.

The DNA for the CDR3 is TGTGAACCGGGGGCATGTGAAAACATTCAGTACTTC. Its protein is CEPGACENIQYF. This chain connects TRBV6-8 to TRBJ2-4, with D possibly being TRBD1 or TRBD2 (6 bases each). CDR3 length equals 12 residues. From germline, CDR1 is MNHGY and CDR2 SAAAGT.

CDR3 bases: TGCAGTGCTAGAGATTATCTGGGGCGAGGAGGCACAGATACGCAGTATTTT. Its protein product is CSARDYLGRGGTDTQYF. The chain has TRBV20-1 and TRBJ2-3; TRBD1 might be the D (5 bases). The length of the CDR3 is 17 residues. V shed 0 bases and J shed 1 base, with 17 bases lying between them. Germline lookup yields CDR1 DFQATT and CDR2 SNEGSKA (reference sequence).

This clonotype was detected ten times or more. V usage is TRBV6-1 and J usage is TRBJ1-4, with 9 bases identical to TRBD1. The V and J ends lost 6 bases and 2 bases, in that order; junction bases with no gene match: 4. This CDR3 contains 15 residues. Germline V lookup: CDR1 MNHNS, CDR2 SASEGT. CDR3: CASSLGQGTNEKLFF. In DNA form, the CDR3 reads TGTGCCAGCAGCCTAGGACAGGGGACTAATGAAAAACTGTTTTTT.

There are many counts of this clonotype. It is likely a read error, because the conserved phenylalanine at the end of the CDR3 is missing. J is TRBJ2-7 and V is TRBV28; 7 nucleotides line up with TRBD1. Trimming took 5 bases from V and 4 from J; bases not matched to a gene: 11. Germline CDR1 and CDR2: MDHEN and SYDVKM. This CDR3 has 15 residues. The chain's CDR3 is CASSPTGTVLYEQYL. In DNA form, the CDR3 reads TGTGCCAGCAGTCCAACCGGGACAGTACTTTACGAGCAGTACCTC.

This chain connects TRBV30 to TRBJ2-2; D not resolved. CDR3 length equals 13 residues. CDR1 GTSNPN and CDR2 SVGIG come from the germline V gene (reference sequence). The V end lost 0 bases, the J end lost 8 bases, and 10 bases lay between the germline ends. CDR3 protein: CAWSVFGLGELFF. CDR3 nucleotide sequence: TGTGCCTGGAGTGTTTTTGGTTTGGGGGAGCTGTTTTTT.

The gene calls are TRBV6-2 or TRBV6-3 and TRBJ2-4; 12 bases fit TRBD2. Germline V gene data show CDR1 as MNHEY and CDR2 as SVGEGT. V shed 7 bases and J 8 bases; nucleotides not matched to a gene: 3. The CDR3 loop spans 13 amino acids. The CDR3 loop is CASKLAGGDIQYF. The CDR3 coding sequence is TGTGCCAGCAAACTAGCGGGGGGTGACATTCAGTACTTC.

The chain employs TRBV20-1 and TRBJ2-7, with 10 nucleotides matching TRBD2. Looked up from germline, CDR1 is DFQATT and CDR2 is SNEGSKA (reference sequence). This CDR3 is built from 17 residues. Losses at the gene ends were 4 bases for V and 2 bases for J; bases not matched to a gene: 14. The chain's CDR3 is CSATGTLTSGPPYEQYF. The CDR3, as DNA: TGCAGTGCTACCGGGACCCTGACTAGCGGGCCCCCCTACGAGCAGTACTTC.

This chain joins TRBV20-1 and TRBJ2-5, with TRBD2 matching 13 bases. The CDR3 runs 16 residues. After removal of 6 bases from V and 6 bases from J, the junction contained 13 bases not matched to a gene. Germline lookup yields CDR1 DFQATT and CDR2 SNEGSKA (reference sequence). The CDR3 nucleotides read TGCAGTGCGGAGCTCGGACTAGCGGGAGTCGGGAAGACCCAGTACTTC. This encodes CSAELGLAGVGKTQYF.

CDR3 coding DNA: TGTGCCAGCAGCTTGGGACAGGGGATTAACACTGAAGCTTTCTTT. It encodes CASSLGQGINTEAFF. The rearrangement links TRBV5-4 to TRBJ1-1, with 8 bases fitting TRBD1. J was trimmed by 2 bases and V by 0 bases; bases with no gene match: 3. CDR3 size: 15 residues. Germline CDR1 is SGHNT and CDR2 is YYREEE (reference sequence). The complete variable domain, with remaining parts taken from reference TRBV5-4 and TRBJ1-1, reads ETGVTQSPTHLIKTRGQQVTLRCSSQSGHNTVSWYQQALGQGPQFIFQYYREEENGRGNFPPRFSGLQFPNYSSELNVNALELDDSALYLCASSLGQGINTEAFFGQGTRLTVV.

Points on this clonotype: Possible read error: a much larger clone is one base away. The V call is TRBV29-1, the J call TRBJ2-7; 11 nucleotides align to TRBD2. This CDR3 is 13 amino acids long. The germline gives CDR1 SQVTM, CDR2 ANQGSEA. V shed 7 bases, J shed 8 bases, and the junction held 10 bases outside the gene matches. CDR3 residues: CSAVTSGTRKQYF. DNA for the CDR3: TGCAGCGCGGTGACTAGCGGGACTCGGAAGCAGTACTTC.

The chain is built from TRBV30 and TRBJ2-1; tentative D call: TRBD1 (5 bases). Germline lookup yields CDR1 GTSNPN and CDR2 SVGIG (reference sequence). V dropped 0 bases and J dropped 4 bases, with 10 bases sitting between them. The CDR3 spans 14 residues. CDR3 residues: CAWSVTTAYNEQFF. CDR3 sequence (DNA): TGTGCCTGGAGTGTTACGACAGCTTACAATGAGCAGTTCTTC.

Of note for this clonotype: A much larger clone lies a single base off, so this may be a read error. The V gene is TRBV3-1, the J gene TRBJ2-1; 8 bases are shared with TRBD2. This CDR3 region has 15 residues. CDR1 and CDR2 (germline): LGHDT, YNNKEL (reference sequence). V trimming: 0 bases; J trimming: 11 bases; junction bases outside the gene matches: 9. CDR3 sequence reads: CASSQDISGDDKQFF. The CDR3 DNA follows: TGTGCCAGCAGCCAAGATATTAGCGGGGACGATAAGCAGTTCTTC.

Note on this clonotype: It may be a read error: a sequence one base away is much more abundant. The gene calls are TRBV7-3 and TRBJ1-2, with unresolved D. The CDR3 length is 14 residues. V gave up 11 bases and J gave up 4 bases, with 20 bases separating them. Germline CDR1 reads SGHTA; CDR2 reads FQGTGA. The CDR3, as DNA: TGTGCCGGCAACACACGAAACAACCTCTATGGCTACACCTTC. Its protein product is CAGNTRNNLYGYTF.

This clonotype was recorded many times. The rearrangement links TRBV7-2 to TRBJ2-5; 9 bases match TRBD2. V gave up 5 bases and J gave up 0 bases; unmatched junction bases: 4. This CDR3 region has 15 residues. Germline V gene sequence: CDR1 SGHTA, CDR2 FQGNSA. CDR3 in DNA: TGTGCCAGCAGCCCTAGCGGGGCGTACCAAGAGACCCAGTACTTC. Amino acids: CASSPSGAYQETQYF.

This clonotype has a handful of counts. V gene TRBV12-3 or TRBV12-4 combines with J gene TRBJ2-1, with 16 bases matching TRBD2. The CDR3 length is 15 residues. V was clipped by 7 bases and J by 9 bases; unmatched bases: 6. CDR3 bases: TGTGCCAGCACCCCGGGACTAGCGGGAGGGCGTGAGCAGTTCTTC. Protein: CASTPGLAGGREQFF.

The table lists this clonotype with a few counts. The CDR3 DNA follows: TGTGCCAGCAGTTACAGCGGCGGAACCAATCAGCCCCAGCATTTT. It specifies CASSYSGGTNQPQHF. The rearrangement links TRBV27 to TRBJ1-5; D gene uncertain. The CDR3 runs to 15 residues. With 4 bases removed from V and 3 bases from J, the gap between germline ends came to 13 bases. Germline V lookup: CDR1 MNHEY, CDR2 SMNVEV (reference sequence).

This clonotype turned up a few times. It is likely a read error, because the conserved phenylalanine at the end of the CDR3 is missing. CDR3 sequence (DNA): TGCGCCAGCAGCTACGGACAGCTTAATTCACCCCTCCACCTT. Amino acid sequence: CASSYGQLNSPLHL. The J gene is TRBJ1-6, the V gene TRBV5-1, with D perhaps matching TRBD1 (6 bases). Looked up from germline, CDR1 is SGHRS and CDR2 is YFSETQ. V shed 3 bases and J shed 6 bases, with 10 bases lying between them. The CDR3 totals 14 residues.

This clonotype was seen more than once but under ten times. The chain employs TRBV29-1 and TRBJ2-7; TRBD2 matches at 7 bases. V was clipped by 4 bases and J by 5 bases; unmatched bases: 11. The CDR3 is made up of 14 amino acids. The germline CDR1 and CDR2 sequences are SQVTM and ANQGSEA. The CDR3 sequence is CSVVGRARVDEQYF. CDR3 nucleotide sequence: TGCAGCGTTGTGGGGAGGGCCCGAGTCGACGAGCAGTACTTC.

This clonotype has ten or more counts. In DNA, the CDR3 is TGTGCCAGCAGCTTAGCCAGGGGGCACACTGAAGCTTTCTTT. Amino acid sequence: CASSLARGHTEAFF. The chain has TRBV11-2 and TRBJ1-1; TRBD1 matches 8 bases. The CDR3 spans 14 residues. CDR1 SGHAT and CDR2 FQNNGV come from the germline V gene. V trimming: 1 base; J trimming: 3 bases; junction bases outside the gene matches: 1.

Many counts were recorded for this clonotype. J is TRBJ2-1 and V is TRBV6-2 or TRBV6-3, with 10 bases aligning to TRBD2. CDR1 MNHEY and CDR2 SVGEGT come from the germline V gene. Germline trimming cut 6 bases from V and 6 bases from J; bases unmatched to any gene: 11. CDR3 size: 16 residues. The CDR3 DNA follows: TGTGCCAGCAGCCGCACCCTAGCGGGAGTCTTCAATGAGCAGTTCTTC. This sequence encodes CASSRTLAGVFNEQFF.

The chain links TRBV20-1 to TRBJ2-1; a possible D gene is TRBD2 (7 bases). This CDR3 region has 17 residues. V was cut by 1 base and J by 3 bases, with 19 bases left in between. CDR1 and CDR2 from the germline V gene are DFQATT and SNEGSKA (reference sequence). The CDR3 DNA follows: TGCAGTGCTAGAGGTGTAGGGGGGCGGGACTACTACAATGAGCAGTTCTTC. Its protein product is CSARGVGGRDYYNEQFF.

This chain uses TRBV14 with TRBJ2-5; D unresolved. The germline CDR1 and CDR2 sequences are SGHDN and FVKESK. CDR3 length equals 12 residues. The V and J ends lost 2 bases and 5 bases respectively, with 6 bases between them. CDR3 protein: CASSQRWETQYF. In DNA, the CDR3 is TGTGCCAGCAGCCAACGTTGGGAGACCCAGTACTTC.

The chain carries TRBV28 and TRBJ1-5; D gene uncertain. The V end was cut by 3 bases, the J end by 1 base, with 7 bases between. The germline CDR1 and CDR2 sequences are MDHEN and SYDVKM. The CDR3 is 14 residues long. CDR3 sequence: CASSFLRSNQPQHF. Written as DNA, the CDR3 is TGTGCCAGCAGTTTTTTACGGAGCAATCAGCCCCAGCATTTT. Using reference TRBV28 and TRBJ1-5 for the parts outside the CDR3, the full variable domain is DVKVTQSSRYLVKRTGEKVFLECVQDMDHENMFWYRQDPGLGLRLIYFSYDVKMKEKGDIPEGYSVSREKKERFSLILESASTNQTSMYLCASSFLRSNQPQHFGDGTRLSIL.

This clonotype has a count of ten or more. One end of the junction varies from germline; a read error may be responsible. This rearrangement joins TRBV5-1 to TRBJ2-5; D is unresolved. The CDR3 extends over 14 amino acids. Germline assignment: CDR1 SGHRS and CDR2 YFSETQ. The CDR3, as DNA: TGTGCCAGCAGTTTAGTATTAGGACAAGAGACCCAGTACTTC. Amino acid sequence: CASSLVLGQETQYF.

This clonotype was seen a few times. DNA of the CDR3: TGTGCCAGTAGTATAGATCCTCAAGCAACTAATGAAAAACTGTTTTTT. As protein: CASSIDPQATNEKLFF. The chain combines TRBV19 with TRBJ1-4; D unclear. V was clipped by 0 bases and J by 0 bases, with 8 bases between them. The CDR3 runs to 16 residues. Germline lookup yields CDR1 LNHDA and CDR2 SQIVND (reference sequence).

To note about this clonotype: A far larger clone is a single base away, which makes a read error likely. This chain uses TRBV11-2 with TRBJ2-1; D is perhaps TRBD2 (5 bases). The CDR3 extends over 14 amino acids. CDR1 and CDR2 from the germline V gene are SGHAT and FQNNGV. V was cut by 2 bases and J by 10 bases, with 15 bases left in between. In nucleotides, the CDR3 is TGTGCCAGCAGCTTAATGGCAGGTGACTACGAGCAGTTCTTC. Its protein is CASSLMAGDYEQFF. Supplemented by reference TRBV11-2 and TRBJ2-1, the full variable domain reads EAGVAQSPRYKIIEKRQSVAFWCNPISGHATLYWYQQILGQGPKLLIQFQNNGVVDDSQLPKDRFSAERLKGVDSTLKIQPAKLEDSAVYLCASSLMAGDYEQFFGPGTRLTVL.